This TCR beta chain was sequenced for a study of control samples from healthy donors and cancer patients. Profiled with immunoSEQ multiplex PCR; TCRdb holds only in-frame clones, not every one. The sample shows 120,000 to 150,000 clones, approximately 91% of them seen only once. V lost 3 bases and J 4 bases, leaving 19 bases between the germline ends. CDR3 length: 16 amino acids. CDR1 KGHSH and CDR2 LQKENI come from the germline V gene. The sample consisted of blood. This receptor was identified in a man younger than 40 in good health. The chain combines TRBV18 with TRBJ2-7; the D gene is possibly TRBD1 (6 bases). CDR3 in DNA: TGTGCCAGCTCACCCTTCGCCACCCAGGGGTCATACGAGCAGTACTTC. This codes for CASSPFATQGSYEQYF.